The present entry profiles one T cell receptor (beta chain) with its context. The data belong to a study of patients and donors after allogeneic stem cell transplantation. TCRdb independently ran MiXCR on the RT-PCR reads; one entry per CDR3 protein. The table shows approximately 150,000 distinct CDR3 sequences, with over 30% occurring only once. The TCR comes from a human donor who was either an allogeneic HSCT recipient or a stem cell or donor lymphocyte infusion donor (not recorded which). It is not recorded whose cells these are; they may come from a transplant donor. What was sequenced was blood, either unsorted or a sorted T cell fraction (not recorded which).

Here the CDR3 reads CASSLSTGSFGSPLHF. CDR3 DNA sequence: TGCGCCAGCAGCTTGTCGACAGGGAGTTTCGGCTCACCCCTCCACTTT. The rearrangement uses TRBV5-1 and TRBJ1-6, with 7 positions matching TRBD1. This CDR3 contains 16 residues. V dropped 1 base and J dropped 10; count of bases not matched to a gene: 11. Germline lookup yields CDR1 SGHRS and CDR2 YFSETQ.